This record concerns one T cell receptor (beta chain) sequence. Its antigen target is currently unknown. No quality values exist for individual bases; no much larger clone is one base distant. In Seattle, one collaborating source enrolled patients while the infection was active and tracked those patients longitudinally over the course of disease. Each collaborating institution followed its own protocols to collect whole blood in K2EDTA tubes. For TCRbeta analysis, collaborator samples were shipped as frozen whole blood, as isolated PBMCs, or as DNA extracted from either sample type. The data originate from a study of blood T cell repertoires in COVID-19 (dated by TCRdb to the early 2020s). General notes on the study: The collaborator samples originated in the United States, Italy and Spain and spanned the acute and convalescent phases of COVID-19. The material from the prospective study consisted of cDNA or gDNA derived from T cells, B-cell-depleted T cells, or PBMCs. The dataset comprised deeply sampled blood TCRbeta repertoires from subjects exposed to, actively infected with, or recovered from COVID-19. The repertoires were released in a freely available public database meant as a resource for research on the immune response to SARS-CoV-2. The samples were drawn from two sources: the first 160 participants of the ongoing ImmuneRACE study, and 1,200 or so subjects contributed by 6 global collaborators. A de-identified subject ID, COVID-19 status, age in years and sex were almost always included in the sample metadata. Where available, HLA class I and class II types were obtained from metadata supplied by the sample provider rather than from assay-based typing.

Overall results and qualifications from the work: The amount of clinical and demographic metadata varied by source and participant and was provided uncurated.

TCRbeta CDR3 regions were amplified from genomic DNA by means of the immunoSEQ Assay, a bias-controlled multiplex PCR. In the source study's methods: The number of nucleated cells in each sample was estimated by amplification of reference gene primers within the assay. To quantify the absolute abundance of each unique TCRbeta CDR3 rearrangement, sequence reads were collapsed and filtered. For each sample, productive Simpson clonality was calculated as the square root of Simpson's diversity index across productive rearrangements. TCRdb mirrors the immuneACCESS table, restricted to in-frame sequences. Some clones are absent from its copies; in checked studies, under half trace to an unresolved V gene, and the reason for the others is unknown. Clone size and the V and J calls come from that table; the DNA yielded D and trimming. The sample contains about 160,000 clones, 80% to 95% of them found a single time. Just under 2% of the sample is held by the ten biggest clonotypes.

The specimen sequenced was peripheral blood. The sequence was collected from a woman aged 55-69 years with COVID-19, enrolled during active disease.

The nucleotides read TGTGCCAGCAGCGCAGGGGATCAGCAGGGGTATTACTATGGCTACACCTTC. This yields the protein CASSAGDQQGYYYGYTF. The chain is made from TRBV11-3 and TRBJ1-2; tentative D gene TRBD1, with 6 bases matching. V gives up 5 bases and J gives up 3 bases, and the segment between their germline ends measures 22 bases. CDR1 SGHNT and CDR2 YENEEA were looked up in the germline V gene. Measured from the cysteine to the phenylalanine, the CDR3 is 17 residues long. Only the CDR3 region is kept as DNA, spanning 51 bases read in frame from base 1.